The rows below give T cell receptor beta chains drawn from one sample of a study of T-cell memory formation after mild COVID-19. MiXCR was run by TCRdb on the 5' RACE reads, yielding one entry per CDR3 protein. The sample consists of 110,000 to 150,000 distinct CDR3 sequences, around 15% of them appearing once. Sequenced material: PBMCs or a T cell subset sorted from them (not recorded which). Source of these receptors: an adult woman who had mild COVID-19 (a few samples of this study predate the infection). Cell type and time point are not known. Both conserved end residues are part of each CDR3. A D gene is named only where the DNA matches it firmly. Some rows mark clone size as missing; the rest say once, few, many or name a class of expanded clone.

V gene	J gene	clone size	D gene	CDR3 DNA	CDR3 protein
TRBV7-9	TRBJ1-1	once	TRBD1	TGTAAAGGAGGGGGCCCGTATACTGAAGCTTTCTTT	CKGGGPYTEAFF
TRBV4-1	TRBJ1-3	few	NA	TGCGCCAGCAGCCAGGCCCCCGGGACTACTGGAAACACCATATATTTT	CASSQAPGTTGNTIYF
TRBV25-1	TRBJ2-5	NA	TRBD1	TGTGCCAGCAGTGCATTGAAGGGACAGCAGTCTCTCCAAGAGACCCAGTACTTC	CASSALKGQQSLQETQYF
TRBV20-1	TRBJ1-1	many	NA	TGCAGTGCCCCAGTTGGGGGGCCGGGGACTGAAGCTTTCTTT	CSAPVGGPGTEAFF
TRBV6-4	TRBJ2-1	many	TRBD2	TGTGCCAGCAGTGACTGGACTAGCGGGGGGCCCGACACCCACAATGAGCAGTTCTTC	CASSDWTSGGPDTHNEQFF
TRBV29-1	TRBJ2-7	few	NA	TGCAGCGTAAACGACTCGTACGAGCAGTACTTC	CSVNDSYEQYF
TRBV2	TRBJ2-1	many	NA	TGTGCCAGCGGAGCGGGCTCTGGGTACAATGAGCAGTTCTTC	CASGAGSGYNEQFF
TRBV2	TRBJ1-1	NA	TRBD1	TGTGCCAGCAGTGAAGAGGTAGACAGGGAGAACACTGAAGCTTTCTTT	CASSEEVDRENTEAFF
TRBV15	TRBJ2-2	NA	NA	TGTGCCACCAGCAGGACGATGACCGGGGAGCTGTTTTTT	CATSRTMTGELFF
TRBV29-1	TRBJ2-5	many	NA	TGCAGCGTTGATTCACCCCAGCGGAATTACCAAGAGACCCAGTACTTC	CSVDSPQRNYQETQYF
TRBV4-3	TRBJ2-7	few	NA	TGCGCCAGCAGCTCGGGTATAGAGAATTCCTACGAGCAGTACTTC	CASSSGIENSYEQYF
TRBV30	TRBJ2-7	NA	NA	TGTGCCTGGAGTGTGGCACTAGGACCCTCTTACGAGCAGTACTTC	CAWSVALGPSYEQYF
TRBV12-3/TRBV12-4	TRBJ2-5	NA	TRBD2	TGTGCCAGCAGCCTACTAGCGTGGGAGACCCAGTACTTC	CASSLLAWETQYF
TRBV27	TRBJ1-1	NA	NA	TGTGCCAGCAGTTTATTCGGGGGAAGTAGAACTGAAGCTTTCTTT	CASSLFGGSRTEAFF
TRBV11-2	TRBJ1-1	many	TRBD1	TGTGCCAGCAGCCCCCGGGAGGGGGCCCAATTGTTGGACACTGAAGCTTTCTTT	CASSPREGAQLLDTEAFF
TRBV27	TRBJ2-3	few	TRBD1	TGTGCCAGCAGTCTCCTGGGACAGCACACAGATACGCAGTATTTT	CASSLLGQHTDTQYF
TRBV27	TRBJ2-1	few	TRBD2	TGTGCCAGCAGTCGGACTAGCGGGAGTCTGATCTTAAACAATGAGCAGTTCTTC	CASSRTSGSLILNNEQFF
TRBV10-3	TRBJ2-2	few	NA	TGTGCCATCAGTGACGAGGGCGGGGAGCTGTTTTTT	CAISDEGGELFF
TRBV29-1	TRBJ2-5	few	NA	TGCAGCGTTGAAGATCCCCTGGCGGGCTTTGCGTACCAAGAGACCCAGTACTTC	CSVEDPLAGFAYQETQYF
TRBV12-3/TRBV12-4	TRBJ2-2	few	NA	TGTGCCAGCAGGTCAGATTACCGGGAGCTGTTTTTT	CASRSDYRELFF
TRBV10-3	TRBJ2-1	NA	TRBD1	TGTGCCATCAGTGGAGGGGCCCCGGGACAGGGGGCTAGCTCCTACAGTGAGCAGTTCTTC	CAISGGAPGQGASSYSEQFF
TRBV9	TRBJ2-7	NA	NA	TGTGCCAGCAGCCCAGGGACCTTTGACTACGAGCAGTACTTC	CASSPGTFDYEQYF
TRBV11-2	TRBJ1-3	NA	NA	TGTGCCAGCAGCTTAGGCGGCGGGGTCGGAAACACCATATATTTT	CASSLGGGVGNTIYF
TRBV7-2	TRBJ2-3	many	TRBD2	TGTGCCAGCAGTTTGGGACTAGCGGTTCTCACAGATACGCAGTATTTT	CASSLGLAVLTDTQYF
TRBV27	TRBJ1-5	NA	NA	TGTGCCAGCAGTCTTGGAGGTGAGCCCCAGCATTTT	CASSLGGEPQHF
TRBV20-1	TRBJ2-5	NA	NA	TGCAGTGCCAAAACCCCCGGGACATCGGGAGAGACCCAGTACTTC	CSAKTPGTSGETQYF
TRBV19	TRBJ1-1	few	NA	TGTGCCAGTAGTATAGCAGCAGGCCTGAACACTGAAGCTTTCTTT	CASSIAAGLNTEAFF
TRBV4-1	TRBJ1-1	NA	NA	TGCGCCAGCAGCTACCGGGGGGGTGAGACTGAAGCTTTCTTT	CASSYRGGETEAFF
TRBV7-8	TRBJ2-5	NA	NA	TGTGCCAGCAGCTTACCAACCGGCCGGGAGACCCAGTACTTC	CASSLPTGRETQYF
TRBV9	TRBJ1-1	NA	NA	TGTGCCAGCAGCGCCGGGTCTCCCAACACTGAAGCTTTCTTT	CASSAGSPNTEAFF
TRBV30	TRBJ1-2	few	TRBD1	TGTGCCTGGAGTGTACTAGGGGGCAGCTATGGCTACACCTTC	CAWSVLGGSYGYTF
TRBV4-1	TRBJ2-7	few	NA	TGCGCCAGCGGAGGGAGCGAGCAGTACTTC	CASGGSEQYF
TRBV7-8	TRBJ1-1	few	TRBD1	TGTGCCAGCAGCTTATTAGGACAGGGGGCCCCTGAAGCTTTCTTT	CASSLLGQGAPEAFF
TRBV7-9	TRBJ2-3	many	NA	TGTGCCAGCAGCTTACGGCCAGATACGCAGTATTTT	CASSLRPDTQYF
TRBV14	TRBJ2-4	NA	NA	TGTGCCAGCAGCCCGCCATTTGCGGGACACACCAAAAACATTCAGTACTTC	CASSPPFAGHTKNIQYF
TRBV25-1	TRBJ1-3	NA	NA	TGTGCCAGCAGTGGAAGAGGAGCTGGAAACACCATATATTTT	CASSGRGAGNTIYF
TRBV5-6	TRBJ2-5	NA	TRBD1	TGTGCCAGCAGCTTGGGCAGGGGGTATGAGACCCAGTACTTC	CASSLGRGYETQYF
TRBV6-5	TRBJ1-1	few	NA	TGTGCCAGCAGTTACTCGTTCCCAGACGCTGAAGCTTTCTTT	CASSYSFPDAEAFF
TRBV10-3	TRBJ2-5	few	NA	TGTGCCATCAGTGGGAACGGGAAGTACCAAGAGACCCAGTACTTC	CAISGNGKYQETQYF
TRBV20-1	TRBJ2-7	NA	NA	TGCAGTGGGTGGGACTTGCGGGGAGCCTACGAGCAGTACTTC	CSGWDLRGAYEQYF
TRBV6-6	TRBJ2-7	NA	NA	TGTGCCAGCAGCGGCAGACACTACTACGAGCAGTACTTC	CASSGRHYYEQYF
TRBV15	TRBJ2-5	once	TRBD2	TGTGCCACCGGACTAGCGGGGGCCCAAGAGACCCAGTACTTC	CATGLAGAQETQYF
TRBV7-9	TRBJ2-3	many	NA	TGTGCCAGCAGCTCAACAAGGGGGGATACGCAGTATTTT	CASSSTRGDTQYF
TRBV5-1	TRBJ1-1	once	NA	TGCGCCAGCAGCGCGGGTGACGGACGTATGAACACTGAAGCTTTCTTT	CASSAGDGRMNTEAFF
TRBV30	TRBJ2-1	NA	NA	TGTGCCTGGAGTCTGACAGCCGAGCAGTTCTTC	CAWSLTAEQFF
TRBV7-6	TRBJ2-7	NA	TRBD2	TGTGCCAGCAGCTCCCGATTAGCGGGCCTCTACGAGCAGTACTTC	CASSSRLAGLYEQYF
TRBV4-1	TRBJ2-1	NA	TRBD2	TGCGCCAGCAGCCAAGATAGTAGCGGGGGCCACTACAATGAGCAGTTCTTC	CASSQDSSGGHYNEQFF
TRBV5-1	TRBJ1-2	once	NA	TGCGCCAGCAGAATGCCAGGGACCCCGGATGGCTACACCTTC	CASRMPGTPDGYTF
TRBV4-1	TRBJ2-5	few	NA	TGCGCCAGCAGCCAAGAAGTGGCAGAGCAAGAGACCCAGTACTTC	CASSQEVAEQETQYF
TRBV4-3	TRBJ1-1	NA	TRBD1	TGCGCCAGCGGACAGACAGGGAGGAACACTGAAGCTTTCTTT	CASGQTGRNTEAFF
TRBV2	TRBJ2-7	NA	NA	TGTGCCAGCAGTGAGGAACACCCTAAGAGGTACTTC	CASSEEHPKRYF